What follows is one TCR beta chain and its context. Antigen: not known. The CDR3 contains 17 residues. CDR1 SGHRS and CDR2 YFSETQ come from the germline V gene. After removal of 0 bases from V and 4 bases from J, the junction contained 10 bases not matched to a gene. Oncomine TCR Beta short-read sequencing was applied to DNA from cultured CD4+ T cells. TCRdb reprocessed the PCR reads with MiXCR, giving one entry per CDR3 protein. The sample has about 14,000 distinct CDR3 sequences, 28% seen once. The treatment here: approximately 10-day PBMC culture with coronavirus spike peptide pools or control peptides (ViraFEST assay). TCR sequencing followed the expansion of antigen-specific T cells with peptide pools in ViraFEST. Upon completion of around nine days of culture, CD4+ T cells were isolated via negative selection. These data come from a study of vaccination and CD4 T cells after COVID-19. Looking at the study overall: Convalescent participants consisted of six males and four females, two being Hispanic. Everyone enrolled got two doses of BNT162b2 or mRNA-1273 vaccine.

The TCR comes from a human donor with COVID-19. J is TRBJ2-5 and V is TRBV5-1; 9 bases agree with TRBD2. Specimen: cultured CD4+ T cells from blood. Here the CDR3 reads CASSLAPLAGGRETQYF. DNA of the CDR3: TGCGCCAGCAGCTTGGCCCCACTGGCGGGGGGGCGAGAGACCCAGTACTTC.